The text below deals with one T cell receptor (beta chain). This sample was included in a study of blood T cell repertoires in COVID-19. Original processing notes: Cell counts per sample came from amplifying reference gene primers. Sequenced by immunoSEQ multiplex PCR; TCRdb stores in-frame clones only, minus some. The DNA gave D and trimming, while V, J and clone size come from that table. Seen here are about 150,000 clones, about nine tenths observed once, and the top ten hold 2.3%. Germline lookup yields CDR1 SGHTS and CDR2 YDEGEE. V was pared by 7 bases and J by 6 bases, with 12 bases between. The length of the CDR3 is 12 residues.

J is TRBJ2-3 and V is TRBV5-8; tentatively, D is TRBD1 (6 bases). Input material: peripheral blood. This TCR was sampled from a human donor in a cohort sampled during active COVID-19. CDR3 coding DNA: TGTGCCAGCCCCTGGGGGCGGGATACGCAGTATTTT. Protein product: CASPWGRDTQYF.